Shown below are 23 T cell receptor beta chains from a single sample sequenced in a study of a mutant IDH1 vaccine in newly diagnosed glioma (dated by TCRdb to about 2021). The library was obtained by the immunoSEQ multiplex PCR assay. TCRdb obtained this table from immuneACCESS and retained in-frame rearrangements with V and J assigned. These tables miss some clones; where compared with another copy, unresolved V genes account for less than half of the shortfall, and the remainder is unexplained. This sample lists 90,000 to 100,000 clones; around 92% were detected once. The ten largest clones capture approximately 0.8% of the sample. Antigen specificity for these receptors is unknown. The sample's time point label, in plain terms: week 47, end of study. Each vaccine dose, consisting of 300 ug of a 20-mer mutant IDH1 peptide in Montanide, was administered subcutaneously with topical imiquimod. The sequencing used PBMCs, collected from a glioma patient whose treatment included an IDH1 peptide vaccine. These receptors all come from a woman between 50 and 59 years old with glioma.

The rearrangement links TRBV20-1 to TRBJ2-1; D unresolved. Between the trimmed V and J ends, which lost 3 bases and 9 bases, there was a span of 9 bases. The germline CDR1 and CDR2 sequences are DFQATT and SNEGSKA (reference sequence). The CDR3 extends over 11 amino acids. The CDR3 nucleotides read TGCAGTGCTAGCTTTTGGGGTGAGCAGTTCTTC. Encoded protein: CSASFWGEQFF.

This clone was observed a single time. The chain recombines TRBV9 with TRBJ2-7; perhaps TRBD2 as D (5 bases). The CDR3 is made up of 13 amino acids. The ends were cut back, 8 bases at V and 6 bases at J, with 18 bases in the middle. Germline V CDR1 and CDR2: SGDLS, YYNGEE. As DNA, the CDR3 is TGTGCCAGTTCAAACGGAGCGGTAGGCGAGCAGTACTTC. Its protein product is CASSNGAVGEQYF.

This rearrangement joins TRBV6-6 to TRBJ2-2, with 12 bases lining up with TRBD2. Germline lookup yields CDR1 MNHNY and CDR2 SVGAGI (reference sequence). V dropped 1 base and J dropped 7; count of bases not matched to a gene: 4. The CDR3 consists of 16 residues. The CDR3 region has the DNA TGTGCCAGCAGTTACTTCCCTAGCGGGAGGGGCGGGGAGCTGTTTTTT. This sequence encodes CASSYFPSGRGGELFF.

The CDR3 region has the DNA TGTGCCAGCAGTTATGGGGGACTCACCGGGGAGCTGTTTTTT. Residues: CASSYGGLTGELFF. The chain uses TRBV6-5 and TRBJ2-2; possible D gene TRBD2, 6 bases. The CDR3 is 14 residues long. Germline assignment: CDR1 MNHEY and CDR2 SVGAGI. Trimming removed 3 bases at V and 4 bases at J, with 9 bases between.

The J gene is TRBJ2-1, the V gene TRBV6-4, with a tentative D call TRBD1 (5 bases). Trimming left V 4 bases short and J 10 bases short, with 14 bases between. Germline CDR1 reads MRHNA; CDR2 reads SNTAGT. CDR3 length: 13 amino acids. The CDR3 region has the DNA TGTGCCAGCAGTGTCCGTGCTGACAGAGAGCAGTTCTTC. It is translated as CASSVRADREQFF.

This clone was observed once. The chain has TRBV6-5 and TRBJ2-2, with no clear D. The CDR3 is 14 amino acids. Trimming took 0 bases from V and 6 from J, leaving 8 bases between them. Germline CDR1 reads MNHEY; CDR2 reads SVGAGI. The CDR3 DNA is TGTGCCAGCAGTTACTCGCCGGCCCCCGGGGAGCTGTTTTTT. Its translation: CASSYSPAPGELFF.

The genes are TRBV2 and TRBJ2-2, with D possibly matching TRBD1 (6 bases). V was shortened by 6 bases and J by 4 bases, with 9 bases between the two germline ends. Germline CDR1 and CDR2: SNHLY and FYNNEI. The CDR3 is 13 residues long. For the CDR3, the DNA is TGTGCCAGCAGACAGGGCCCCACCGGGGAGCTGTTTTTT. Protein sequence: CASRQGPTGELFF.

The V and J genes are TRBV6-6 and TRBJ1-5; D is unresolved. Germline V gene lookup returns CDR1 MNHNY and CDR2 SVGAGI (reference sequence). The CDR3 runs to 14 residues. V lost 3 bases and J 5 bases, leaving 11 bases between the germline ends. CDR3 bases: TGTGCCAGCAGTTATCCGGAGGACGATCAGCCCCAGCATTTT. It is translated as CASSYPEDDQPQHF.

This rearrangement joins TRBV7-2 to TRBJ2-1, with D unresolved. Germline CDR1 SGHTA, CDR2 FQGNSA. There are 13 residues in the CDR3. V was pared by 1 base and J by 9 bases, with 10 bases between. The CDR3 DNA is TGTGCCAGCAGCTTAGATCCCTCCTCTGAGCAGTTCTTC. This gives the protein CASSLDPSSEQFF.

The J gene is TRBJ1-1, the V gene TRBV5-6; 8 positions agree with TRBD1. CDR1 SGHDT and CDR2 YYEEEE come from the germline V gene. The CDR3 has 14 amino acids. V lost 2 bases and J lost 1; bases outside the gene matches: 1. In DNA, the CDR3 is TGTGCCAGCAGCTTCGGACAGGGGAACACTGAAGCTTTCTTT. Protein: CASSFGQGNTEAFF.

This clone showed up just once. CDR3 residues: CASSPGTGGTEAFF. The CDR3 DNA follows: TGTGCCAGCAGCCCAGGGACAGGGGGCACTGAAGCTTTCTTT. The rearrangement links TRBV7-3 to TRBJ1-1, with TRBD1 identical over 11 bases. Trimming at V came to 5 bases and at J to 4 bases, leaving 3 bases not matched to a gene. Germline V gives CDR1 SGHTA, CDR2 FQGTGA. The CDR3 is 14 amino acids. Full variable domain (outside the CDR3, taken from reference TRBV7-3 and TRBJ1-1): GAGVSQTPSNKVTEKGKYVELRCDPISGHTALYWYRQSLGQGPEFLIYFQGTGAADDSGLPNDRFFAVRPEGSVSTLKIQRTERGDSAVYLCASSPGTGGTEAFFGQGTRLTVV.

This clone occurred once. V and J are TRBV4-1 and TRBJ2-5; TRBD1 aligns across 9 bases. CDR1 MGHRA and CDR2 YSYEKL come from the germline V gene. The CDR3 is 13 residues long. V shed 9 bases, J shed 2 bases, and the junction held 4 bases outside the gene matches. The CDR3 bases are TGCGCCAGTAGGGGACAGGGACAAGAGACCCAGTACTTC. Translating it yields CASRGQGQETQYF.

The chain recombines TRBV5-6 with TRBJ1-6, with D tentatively TRBD1 (5 bases). The CDR3 extends over 16 amino acids. Per the germline V gene, CDR1 is SGHDT and CDR2 is YYEEEE. Trimming stripped 4 bases from V and 4 bases from J, with 15 bases between. The DNA of the CDR3 is TGTGCCAGCAGCAGACGACGACAGACGTATAATTCACCCCTCCACTTT. As protein: CASSRRRQTYNSPLHF.

The chain combines TRBV5-1 with TRBJ2-1; D might be TRBD1 (6 bases). The CDR3 contains 14 residues. The ends were cut back, 7 bases at V and 10 bases at J, with 21 bases in the middle. Germline V gives CDR1 SGHRS, CDR2 YFSETQ. This chain's CDR3 is CASYPGQGRGEQFF. CDR3 bases: TGCGCCAGCTACCCCGGGCAGGGAAGGGGGGAGCAGTTCTTC.

The rearrangement uses TRBV20-1 and TRBJ2-7; unclear D gene. Germline assignment: CDR1 DFQATT and CDR2 SNEGSKA (reference sequence). V shed 1 base and J shed 5 bases, with 6 bases lying between them. This CDR3 has 11 residues. CDR3: CSARATHEQYF. CDR3 sequence (DNA): TGCAGTGCTAGAGCAACCCACGAGCAGTACTTC.

The rearrangement joins TRBV28 to TRBJ2-7; the D gene is possibly TRBD1 (5 bases). The CDR3 has 16 amino acids. Trimming stripped 4 bases from V and 4 bases from J, with 20 bases between. From germline, CDR1 is MDHEN and CDR2 SYDVKM. The CDR3 nucleotides are TGTGCCAGCAGTTACGAACACAGGAACCCCGGGTACGAGCAGTACTTC. This codes for CASSYEHRNPGYEQYF.

The J gene is TRBJ2-5, the V gene TRBV7-9; D gene uncertain. There are 16 residues in the CDR3. Trimming stripped 1 base from V and 0 bases from J, with 12 bases between. Germline CDR1 reads SEHNR; CDR2 reads FQNEAQ (reference sequence). CDR3 amino acids: CASSLGPLGYQETQYF. CDR3 coding DNA: TGTGCCAGCAGCTTAGGACCCCTTGGGTACCAAGAGACCCAGTACTTC.

The V gene is TRBV5-4, the J gene TRBJ2-7; a weak D match, TRBD1 (6 bases). The germline V and J ends were trimmed by 4 bases and 2 bases, with 16 bases remaining between them. The germline V gene has CDR1 SGHNT and CDR2 YYREEE (reference sequence). CDR3 size: 15 residues. CDR3 in DNA: TGTGCCAGCAGCCCTAGGGGGTTGGTGACCTACGAGCAGTACTTC. As protein: CASSPRGLVTYEQYF.

This rearrangement joins TRBV11-2 to TRBJ1-2; TRBD1 matches at 9 bases. The CDR3 has 14 amino acids. The germline CDR1 and CDR2 sequences are SGHAT and FQNNGV. J lost 2 bases, V lost 5 bases, and 3 bases had no gene match. The CDR3 here is CASSIGQGNYGYTF. The CDR3 coding sequence is TGTGCCAGCAGCATCGGACAGGGGAACTATGGCTACACCTTC.

CDR3 amino acids: CASSQEFRPTYEQYF. DNA for the CDR3: TGCGCCAGCAGCCAAGAATTTAGGCCCACCTACGAGCAGTACTTC. V gene TRBV4-1 combines with J gene TRBJ2-7; D is unclear. The V end lost 0 bases, the J end lost 2 bases, and 11 bases lay between the germline ends. The CDR3 has 15 residues. The germline gives CDR1 MGHRA, CDR2 YSYEKL.

This chain uses TRBV6-5 with TRBJ1-1; D call uncertain. From germline, CDR1 is MNHEY and CDR2 SVGAGI. Trimming removed 0 bases from V and 5 bases from J, with 10 bases in between. The CDR3 totals 14 residues. The DNA of the CDR3 is TGTGCCAGCAGTTACTCCAGGTTCGGGACTGAAGCTTTCTTT. Protein product: CASSYSRFGTEAFF.

The chain is built from TRBV28 and TRBJ1-1, with 7 positions matching TRBD1. The CDR3 contains 16 residues. Germline CDR1 and CDR2: MDHEN and SYDVKM. With 8 bases clipped from V and 4 bases from J, the junction kept 16 bases outside the gene matches. In nucleotides, the CDR3 is TGTGCCAGCCAAGGAAACCCAGGACAGGCCGCCACTGAAGCTTTCTTT. Amino acids: CASQGNPGQAATEAFF.

The chain carries TRBV7-3 and TRBJ2-5; 7 bases align to TRBD2. This CDR3 has 13 amino acids. V was pared by 8 bases and J by 5 bases, with 8 bases of the junction left unmatched. Germline CDR1 reads SGHTA; CDR2 reads FQGTGA. The CDR3 nucleotides are TGTGCCAGCGCGGCAGTGCGGGGGGAGACCCAGTACTTC. Translation gives CASAAVRGETQYF.